These 14 T cell receptor beta chains originate from one sample sequenced in a study of response to subunit inactivated influenza vaccine. Each CDR3 protein is one row after TCRdb ran MiXCR on the RT-PCR reads. The data show 430,000 or so distinct CDR3 sequences, with around 9.9% seen just once and approximately 12% held by the top ten. The source material was PBMCs from blood, sampled roughly 6 weeks after vaccination. The receptors were gathered from a man over 45 who received an inactivated influenza vaccine.

Ten or more counts support this clonotype. The chain uses TRBV6-1 and TRBJ2-1; D is ambiguous. The CDR3 sequence is 15 residues long. V lost 7 bases, J lost 1 base, and 14 bases lay in between. CDR1 MNHNS and CDR2 SASEGT come from the germline V gene. In DNA, the CDR3 is TGTGCCAGCACCAAAACCTTCAAGTCCTACAATGAGCAGTTCTTC. It specifies CASTKTFKSYNEQFF.

In its sample, this clonotype was seen many times. The rearrangement joins TRBV20-1 to TRBJ2-3; D may match TRBD1 or TRBD2 (5 bases each). The V gene lost 3 bases and the J gene lost 2 bases, with 12 bases spanning the gap. The CDR3 sequence is 14 residues long. Germline CDR1 and CDR2: DFQATT and SNEGSKA (reference sequence). In DNA form, the CDR3 reads TGCAGTGCTAGCCGACGGGACCTCACAGATACGCAGTATTTT. It translates to CSASRRDLTDTQYF.

This clonotype has more than one count but fewer than ten. The chain has TRBV6-5 and TRBJ1-2, with 8 bases fitting TRBD1. Trimming cost V 4 bases and J 4 bases; bases outside gene matches: 5. CDR1 MNHEY and CDR2 SVGAGI come from the germline V gene. There are 14 residues in the CDR3. The CDR3 sequence: CASSSTGAVYGYTF. The DNA for the CDR3 is TGTGCCAGCAGTTCGACAGGGGCGGTCTATGGCTACACCTTC.

The chain employs TRBV3-1 and TRBJ1-1; possible D gene TRBD1, 5 bases. Germline V lookup: CDR1 LGHDT, CDR2 YNNKEL (reference sequence). The CDR3 totals 12 residues. V was clipped by 1 base and J by 10 bases, with 10 bases between them. CDR3 in DNA: TGTGCCAGCAGCCAAGGCGATAGGGGAGCTTTCTTT. Its translation: CASSQGDRGAFF. The entire variable domain, with the rest obtained from reference TRBV3-1 and TRBJ1-1, is as follows: DTAVSQTPKYLVTQMGNDKSIKCEQNLGHDTMYWYKQDSKKFLKIMFSYNNKELIINETVPNRFSPKSPDKAHLNLHINSLELGDSAVYFCASSQGDRGAFFGQGTRLTVV.

This clonotype was seen only a few times. J is TRBJ2-1 and V is TRBV7-2, with TRBD1 identical over 9 bases. V dropped 5 bases and J dropped 2; count of bases not matched to a gene: 7. The CDR3 spans 16 residues. CDR1 is SGHTA and CDR2 is FQGNSA in the germline V gene. This chain's CDR3 is CASSNRGRRTYNEQFF. CDR3 sequence (DNA): TGTGCCAGCAGCAACAGGGGGCGGCGCACCTACAATGAGCAGTTCTTC.

J is TRBJ2-1 and V is TRBV7-3; TRBD1 might be the D (5 bases). CDR1 is SGHTA and CDR2 is FQGTGA in the germline V gene. This CDR3 is 16 amino acids long. Trimming cost V 5 bases and J 4 bases, with 18 bases left between them. This chain's CDR3 is CASSPQGAGWYNEQFF. DNA for the CDR3: TGTGCCAGCAGCCCCCAGGGCGCAGGGTGGTACAATGAGCAGTTCTTC.

The V and J genes are TRBV3-1 and TRBJ2-5; D call uncertain. In germline, CDR1 is LGHDT, CDR2 YNNKEL (reference sequence). The CDR3 is 14 residues long. Trimming pared 0 bases from V and 5 bases from J, leaving 10 bases between. CDR3 in DNA: TGTGCCAGCAGCCAAGATGTGGCTGAGGAGACCCAGTACTTC. Protein sequence: CASSQDVAEETQYF.

This rearrangement joins TRBV12-3 or TRBV12-4 to TRBJ1-1, with a possible D match to TRBD1 (5 bases). V gave up 5 bases and J gave up 11 bases, with 18 bases separating them. The CDR3 is 13 amino acids. CDR3 DNA sequence: TGTGCCAGCAGTCTAGGGGACGTAGGGAGGGCTTTCTTT. This gives the protein CASSLGDVGRAFF.

J is TRBJ2-1 and V is TRBV15, with D hard to call. Germline assignment: CDR1 LNHNV and CDR2 YYDKDF (reference sequence). V lost 2 bases and J lost 2, with 4 bases in between. There are 13 residues in the CDR3. CDR3 sequence reads: CATSRPTYNEQFF. CDR3 nucleotide sequence: TGTGCCACCAGCAGACCAACCTACAATGAGCAGTTCTTC.

The rearrangement joins TRBV28 to TRBJ2-4, with D tentatively TRBD1 or TRBD2 (5 bases each). Trimming left V 3 bases short and J 0 bases short, with 18 bases between. The CDR3 is 18 amino acids. Germline V gene lookup returns CDR1 MDHEN and CDR2 SYDVKM. This CDR3 reads CASSLPLGTLVAKNIQYF. The DNA of the CDR3 is TGTGCCAGCAGTTTGCCCCTCGGGACCCTCGTAGCCAAAAACATTCAGTACTTC. Combining the CDR3 with reference TRBV28 and TRBJ2-4 gives the whole variable domain DVKVTQSSRYLVKRTGEKVFLECVQDMDHENMFWYRQDPGLGLRLIYFSYDVKMKEKGDIPEGYSVSREKKERFSLILESASTNQTSMYLCASSLPLGTLVAKNIQYFGAGTRLSVL.

The chain joins TRBV5-6 to TRBJ1-5; weak D call: TRBD1 (5 bases). CDR3 size: 15 residues. Germline V gives CDR1 SGHDT, CDR2 YYEEEE. Trimming took off 1 base at V and 3 bases at J, with 11 bases between the two ends. Written as DNA, the CDR3 is TGTGCCAGCAGCTTGATTCGGGGACCCAATCAGCCCCAGCATTTT. Its protein is CASSLIRGPNQPQHF.

The rearrangement joins TRBV7-2 to TRBJ2-7; the D is unclear. The germline CDR1 and CDR2 sequences are SGHTA and FQGNSA. V shed 5 bases and J shed 2 bases, with 10 bases lying between them. The length of the CDR3 is 13 residues. The CDR3 here is CASSPGVTYEQYF. For the CDR3, the DNA is TGTGCCAGCAGCCCCGGCGTAACCTACGAGCAGTACTTC.

The table lists this clonotype with many counts. The genes are TRBV27 and TRBJ2-1; 7 bases are shared with TRBD2. Germline-derived CDR1 and CDR2 are MNHEY and SMNVEV (reference sequence). The CDR3 sequence is 14 residues long. J lost 9 bases, V lost 5 bases, and 10 bases had no gene match. DNA for the CDR3: TGTGCCAGCAGTACTCTGGGGGGGGAAGGTGAGCAGTTCTTC. It is translated as CASSTLGGEGEQFF.

Turning to this clonotype: The junction does not match germline at one end; this may be a read error. The chain employs TRBV20-1 and TRBJ1-6; unclear D gene. The germline CDR1 and CDR2 sequences are DFQATT and SNEGSKA (reference sequence). This CDR3 has 17 residues. CDR3 sequence: CCARDLTASSYNSPLHF. The CDR3 DNA reads as TGCTGTGCTAGAGATCTGACGGCGAGCTCCTATAATTCACCCCTCCACTTT.